This T cell receptor (beta chain) was retrieved from a study of tumor-infiltrating lymphocytes in oesophageal squamous cell carcinoma (dated by TCRdb to about 2016). This clonotype is medium-sized (0.01 to 0.1%). Its antigen is unknown. No base qualities exist here, and no much larger clone lies one base off it. Between the V and J ends, shortened by 4 bases and 1 base respectively, the junction contains 10 bases. From its cysteine to its phenylalanine, the CDR3 spans 14 amino acids. Only CDR3 DNA remains: 42 bases, in frame from the first base. In the germline V gene (reference sequence), CDR1 corresponds to SEHNR and CDR2 to FQNEAQ. Library prep was done by PCR. The sequencer was an Illumina HiSeq 2000. Using fastp at Q25 and MiXCR, TCRdb reprocessed the public reads and kept productive beta chains. Here each entry gathers all rows of one CDR3 protein and keeps the most common genes and DNA. This sample gives some 19,000 distinct CDR3 sequences in total; around 33% of them show up just once. 9.5% to 13% of the sample is in the top ten clones.

This TCR derives from a male donor with esophageal squamous cell carcinoma. The material sequenced was esophageal tumor tissue. The chain was built from TRBV7-9 and TRBJ1-1, with a weak D call of TRBD1 (5 bases match). The nucleotide sequence reads TGTGCCAGCAGCTCCGATACAGGGAACACTGAAGCTTTCTTT. It specifies CASSSDTGNTEAFF.